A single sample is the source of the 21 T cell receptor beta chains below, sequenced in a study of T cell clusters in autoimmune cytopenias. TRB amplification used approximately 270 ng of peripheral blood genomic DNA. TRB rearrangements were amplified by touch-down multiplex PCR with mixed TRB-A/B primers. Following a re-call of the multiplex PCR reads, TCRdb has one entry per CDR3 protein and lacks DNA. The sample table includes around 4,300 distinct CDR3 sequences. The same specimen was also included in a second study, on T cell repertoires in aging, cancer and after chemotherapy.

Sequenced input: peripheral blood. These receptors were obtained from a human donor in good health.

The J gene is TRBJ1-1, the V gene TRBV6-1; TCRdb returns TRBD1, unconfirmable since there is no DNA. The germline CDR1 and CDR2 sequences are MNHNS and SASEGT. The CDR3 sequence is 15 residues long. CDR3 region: CASSESPPRGTEAFF.

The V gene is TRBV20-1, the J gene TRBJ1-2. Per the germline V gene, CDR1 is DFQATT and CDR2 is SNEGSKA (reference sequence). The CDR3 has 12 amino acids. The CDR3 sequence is CSASGRDYGYTF.

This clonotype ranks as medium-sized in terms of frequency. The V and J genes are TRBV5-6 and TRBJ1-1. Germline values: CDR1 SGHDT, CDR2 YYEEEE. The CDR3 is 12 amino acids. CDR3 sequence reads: CASSSIGTEAFF.

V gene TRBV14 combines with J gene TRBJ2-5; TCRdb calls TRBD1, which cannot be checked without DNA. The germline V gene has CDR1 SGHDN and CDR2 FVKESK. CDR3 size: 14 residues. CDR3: CASSQAQGKGTQYF.

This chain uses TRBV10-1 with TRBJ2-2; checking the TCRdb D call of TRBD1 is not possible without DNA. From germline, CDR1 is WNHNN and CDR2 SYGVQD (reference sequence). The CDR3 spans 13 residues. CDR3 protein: CASNKGDTGELFF.

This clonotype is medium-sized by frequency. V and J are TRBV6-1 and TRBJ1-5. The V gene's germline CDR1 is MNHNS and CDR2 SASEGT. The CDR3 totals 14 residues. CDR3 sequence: CASSVSGLTHPQHF.

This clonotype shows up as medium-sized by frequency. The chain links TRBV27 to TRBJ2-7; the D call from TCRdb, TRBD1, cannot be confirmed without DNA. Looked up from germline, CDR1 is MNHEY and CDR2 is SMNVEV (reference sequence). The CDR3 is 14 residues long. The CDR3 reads CASSLGRDFYEQYF.

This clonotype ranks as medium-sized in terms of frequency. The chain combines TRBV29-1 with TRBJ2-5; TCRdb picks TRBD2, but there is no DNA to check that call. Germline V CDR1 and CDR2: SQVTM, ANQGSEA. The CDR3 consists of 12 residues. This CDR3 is CSVTTSVETQYF. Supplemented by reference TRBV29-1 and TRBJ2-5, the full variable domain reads SAVISQKPSRDICQRGTSLTIQCQVDSQVTMMFWYRQQPGQSLTLIATANQGSEATYESGFVIDKFPISRPNLTFSTLTVSNMSPEDSSIYLCSVTTSVETQYFGPGTRLLVL.

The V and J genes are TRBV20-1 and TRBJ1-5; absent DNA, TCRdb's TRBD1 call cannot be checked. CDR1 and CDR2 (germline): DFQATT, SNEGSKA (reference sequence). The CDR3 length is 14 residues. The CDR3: CSARETGTNQPQHF.

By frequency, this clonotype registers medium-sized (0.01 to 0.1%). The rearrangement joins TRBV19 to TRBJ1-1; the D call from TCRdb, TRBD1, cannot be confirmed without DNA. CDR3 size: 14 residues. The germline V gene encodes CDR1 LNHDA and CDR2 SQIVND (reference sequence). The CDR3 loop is CASRTPGQNTEAFF.

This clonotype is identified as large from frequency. Here the CDR3 reads CSVEALAGVLDTQYF. The chain is built from TRBV29-1 and TRBJ2-3; lacking DNA, the TRBD2 call made by TCRdb goes unchecked. In germline, CDR1 is SQVTM, CDR2 ANQGSEA. The CDR3 spans 15 residues.

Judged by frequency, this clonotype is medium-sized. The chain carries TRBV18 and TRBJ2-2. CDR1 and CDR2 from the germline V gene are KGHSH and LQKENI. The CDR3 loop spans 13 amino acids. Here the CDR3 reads CASSPQRTGELFF.

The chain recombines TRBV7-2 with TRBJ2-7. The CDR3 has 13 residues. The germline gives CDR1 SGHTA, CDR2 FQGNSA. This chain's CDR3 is CASSFPSSYEQYF. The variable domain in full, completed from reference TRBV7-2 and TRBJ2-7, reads GAGVSQSPSNKVTEKGKDVELRCDPISGHTALYWYRQSLGQGLEFLIYFQGNSAPDKSGLPSDRFSAERTGGSVSTLTIQRTQQEDSAVYLCASSFPSSYEQYFGPGTRLTVT.

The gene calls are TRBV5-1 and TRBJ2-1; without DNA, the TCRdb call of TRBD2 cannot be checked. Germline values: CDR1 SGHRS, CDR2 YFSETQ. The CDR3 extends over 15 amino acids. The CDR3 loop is CASSLRGLAADEQFF.

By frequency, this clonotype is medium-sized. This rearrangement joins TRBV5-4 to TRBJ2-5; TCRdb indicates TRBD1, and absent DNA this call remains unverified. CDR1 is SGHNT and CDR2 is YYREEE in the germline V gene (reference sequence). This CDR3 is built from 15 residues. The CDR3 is CASSYAGGLGETQYF.

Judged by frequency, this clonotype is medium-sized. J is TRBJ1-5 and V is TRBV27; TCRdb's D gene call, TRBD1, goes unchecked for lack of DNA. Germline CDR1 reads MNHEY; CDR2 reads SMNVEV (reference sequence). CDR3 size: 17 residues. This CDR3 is CASSPLTDDRGGKPQHF.

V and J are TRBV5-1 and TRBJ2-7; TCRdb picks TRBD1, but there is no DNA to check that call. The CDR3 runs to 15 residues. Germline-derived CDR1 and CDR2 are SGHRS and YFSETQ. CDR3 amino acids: CATSPGGGLLYEQYF.

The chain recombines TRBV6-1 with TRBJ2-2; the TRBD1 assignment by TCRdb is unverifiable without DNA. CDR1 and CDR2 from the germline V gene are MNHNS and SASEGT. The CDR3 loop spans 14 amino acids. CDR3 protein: CASSDGTGTGELFF.

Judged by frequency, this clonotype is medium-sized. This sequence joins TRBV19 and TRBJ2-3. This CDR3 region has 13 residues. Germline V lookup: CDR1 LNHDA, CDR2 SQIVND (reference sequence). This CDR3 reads CASSLARTDTQYF.

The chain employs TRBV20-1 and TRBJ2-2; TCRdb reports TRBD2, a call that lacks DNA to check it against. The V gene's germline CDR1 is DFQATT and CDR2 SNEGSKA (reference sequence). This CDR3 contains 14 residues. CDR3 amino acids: CSAISGGNTGELFF.

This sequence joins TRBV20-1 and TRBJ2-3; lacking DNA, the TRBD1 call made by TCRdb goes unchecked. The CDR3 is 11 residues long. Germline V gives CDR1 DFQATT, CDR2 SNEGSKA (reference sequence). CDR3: CSALQGNTQYF.